Listed here are 26 T cell receptor beta chains from one sample, sequenced in a study of OX40 agonist ivuxolimab in advanced cancers. Profiling relied on immunoSEQ multiplex PCR, and the TCRdb table lists in-frame clones only, not all of them. The table has 15,000 or so clones, 91% seen once. The sequencing used CD4+ or CD8+ T cells sorted from blood, collected in a trial of the OX40 agonist ivuxolimab. Every receptor here comes from an adult with an advanced solid tumor such as melanoma, head and neck, liver or kidney cancer.

V is TRBV19 and J is TRBJ2-3; D may match TRBD1 or TRBD2 (5 bases each). This CDR3 region has 15 residues. The ends were cut back, 7 bases at V and 4 bases at J, with 18 bases in the middle. From germline, CDR1 is LNHDA and CDR2 SQIVND (reference sequence). CDR3 DNA sequence: TGTGCCAGTAACACTGGGACCACTGGAGCAGATACGCAGTATTTT. Its translation: CASNTGTTGADTQYF.

The chain recombines TRBV27 with TRBJ1-5, with 7 bases fitting TRBD1. After removal of 5 bases from V and 0 bases from J, the junction contained 4 bases not matched to a gene. The CDR3 consists of 15 residues. From germline, CDR1 is MNHEY and CDR2 SMNVEV (reference sequence). The CDR3 nucleotides read TGTGCCAGCAGTCCCTGGACAGGTAGCAATCAGCCCCAGCATTTT. Translating it yields CASSPWTGSNQPQHF.

The chain recombines TRBV27 with TRBJ2-2; 10 nucleotides match TRBD2. The CDR3 length is 15 residues. Germline assignment: CDR1 MNHEY and CDR2 SMNVEV (reference sequence). V trimming: 7 bases; J trimming: 4 bases; junction bases outside the gene matches: 6. The CDR3 loop is CASTSGSPGTGELFF. The CDR3 DNA is TGTGCCAGCACTAGCGGGAGCCCAGGCACCGGGGAGCTGTTTTTT.

This clone came up once. The chain has TRBV5-5 and TRBJ2-5; D may be TRBD1 (5 bases). Trimming left V 2 bases short and J 5 bases short, with 13 bases between. Germline values: CDR1 SGHKS, CDR2 YYEKEE (reference sequence). This CDR3 contains 14 residues. The CDR3 DNA reads TGTGCCAGCAGCTTCACCAGGGATCGGGAGACCCAGTACTTC. Amino acids: CASSFTRDRETQYF.

This chain uses TRBV29-1 with TRBJ2-7; 12 positions match TRBD2. Looked up from germline, CDR1 is SQVTM and CDR2 is ANQGSEA. The CDR3 is 15 amino acids. V shed 7 bases and J 5 bases; nucleotides not matched to a gene: 12. This chain's CDR3 is CSAATSGRLSHEQYF. CDR3 nucleotides: TGCAGCGCCGCGACTAGCGGGAGACTTTCCCACGAGCAGTACTTC.

The chain joins TRBV9 to TRBJ2-7; TRBD1 aligns across 7 bases. The CDR3 length is 16 residues. Germline V lookup: CDR1 SGDLS, CDR2 YYNGEE. The ends lost 3 bases at V and 3 bases at J; junction bases unmatched: 12. Here the CDR3 reads CASSGGGSLNYYEQYF. The CDR3 bases are TGTGCCAGCAGCGGAGGGGGCAGCTTGAACTACTACGAGCAGTACTTC.

The chain uses TRBV27 and TRBJ2-2; D ambiguous. Germline lookup yields CDR1 MNHEY and CDR2 SMNVEV (reference sequence). Between the trimmed V and J ends, which lost 3 bases and 4 bases, there was a span of 9 bases. The CDR3 has 14 amino acids. CDR3 protein: CASSFGQTTGELFF. For the CDR3, the DNA is TGTGCCAGCAGTTTCGGTCAGACCACCGGGGAGCTGTTTTTT.

The chain carries TRBV18 and TRBJ2-5; 14 bases line up with TRBD2. V lost 1 base to trimming and J lost 5 bases; unmatched junction nucleotides: 9. CDR1 is KGHSH and CDR2 is LQKENI in the germline V gene. The length of the CDR3 is 18 residues. Written as DNA, the CDR3 is TGTGCCAGCTCACCACAACGAGGGACTAGCGGGAGTTCGGAGACCCAGTACTTC. Its translation: CASSPQRGTSGSSETQYF.

The genes are TRBV27 and TRBJ2-7; 9 positions agree with TRBD2. J gave up 4 bases and V 4 bases, and 8 bases lay outside the gene matches. The CDR3 covers 15 residues. Germline V CDR1 and CDR2: MNHEY, SMNVEV (reference sequence). The CDR3 DNA reads as TGTGCCAGCAGTTGGGGCGCGGGAGGGCCATACGAGCAGTACTTC. Translating it yields CASSWGAGGPYEQYF.

The CDR3 sequence: CATSNQWNQPQHF. The CDR3 DNA follows: TGTGCCACCAGCAATCAGTGGAATCAGCCCCAGCATTTT. The chain combines TRBV15 with TRBJ1-5; D unclear. V was clipped by 4 bases and J by 4 bases, with 8 bases between them. From germline, CDR1 is LNHNV and CDR2 YYDKDF (reference sequence). The CDR3 runs to 13 residues.

The genes are TRBV19 and TRBJ2-1; TRBD2 matches 8 bases. This CDR3 is built from 14 residues. V trimming: 9 bases; J trimming: 3 bases; junction bases outside the gene matches: 7. Germline V lookup: CDR1 LNHDA, CDR2 SQIVND (reference sequence). The CDR3 DNA sequence: TGTGCCAGCACCGGGACTAGTGTCTACAATGAGCAGTTCTTC. Its translation is CASTGTSVYNEQFF.

The chain joins TRBV11-2 to TRBJ2-1, with D perhaps TRBD1 (5 bases). Germline values: CDR1 SGHAT, CDR2 FQNNGV. The V gene lost 4 bases and the J gene lost 8 bases, with 15 bases spanning the gap. The CDR3 consists of 14 residues. This CDR3 reads CASSSRAGLDEQFF. DNA of the CDR3: TGTGCCAGCAGCTCCCGGGCAGGGTTGGATGAGCAGTTCTTC.

The chain has TRBV7-2 and TRBJ2-3; D gene uncertain. V was shortened by 0 bases and J by 0 bases, with 4 bases between the two germline ends. Germline V CDR1 and CDR2: SGHTA, FQGNSA. This CDR3 spans 14 amino acids. This CDR3 reads CASSLAASTDTQYF. The DNA of the CDR3 is TGTGCCAGCAGCTTAGCAGCAAGCACAGATACGCAGTATTTT.

The DNA for the CDR3 is TGTGCCAGCAGCATCGGGACAGACAACACCGGGGAGCTGTTTTTT. Its translation is CASSIGTDNTGELFF. The rearrangement joins TRBV7-3 to TRBJ2-2; 7 nucleotides agree with TRBD1. Per germline, CDR1 SGHTA and CDR2 FQGTGA. Trimming removed 5 bases from V and 2 bases from J; junction bases left unmatched: 5. The CDR3 sequence is 15 residues long. The whole variable domain, filled in from reference TRBV7-3 and TRBJ2-2, reads GAGVSQTPSNKVTEKGKYVELRCDPISGHTALYWYRQSLGQGPEFLIYFQGTGAADDSGLPNDRFFAVRPEGSVSTLKIQRTERGDSAVYLCASSIGTDNTGELFFGEGSRLTVL.

This sequence joins TRBV9 and TRBJ2-7, with TRBD1 matching over 9 bases. The trim removed 4 bases at V and 5 bases at J, leaving 4 bases unmatched. This CDR3 is 13 amino acids long. Germline CDR1 SGDLS, CDR2 YYNGEE. The CDR3 bases are TGTGCCAGCAGCCTCCGGGACAGGGACGAGCAGTACTTC. Its translation: CASSLRDRDEQYF. Using reference TRBV9 and TRBJ2-7 for the parts outside the CDR3, the full variable domain is DSGVTQTPKHLITATGQRVTLRCSPRSGDLSVYWYQQSLDQGLQFLIQYYNGEERAKGNILERFSAQQFPDLHSELNLSSLELGDSALYFCASSLRDRDEQYFGPGTRLTVT.

The rearrangement uses TRBV7-2 and TRBJ2-5; 9 nucleotides line up with TRBD2. The CDR3 spans 17 residues. Looked up from germline, CDR1 is SGHTA and CDR2 is FQGNSA. The V segment lost 1 base and the J segment 11 bases; nucleotides outside the gene matches: 17. The CDR3 nucleotides read TGTGCCAGCAGCTTAGAACCGGGACTAGCTCCTCGGGGGGTTCAGTACTTC. This encodes CASSLEPGLAPRGVQYF.

V gene TRBV27 combines with J gene TRBJ2-7; no reliable D call. Germline V lookup: CDR1 MNHEY, CDR2 SMNVEV (reference sequence). The CDR3 has 13 residues. V was cut by 1 base and J by 4 bases, with 8 bases left in between. The CDR3 coding sequence is TGTGCCAGCAGTTTATTTGGGAAATACGAGCAGTACTTC. Protein sequence: CASSLFGKYEQYF.

This clone was seen just once. The chain links TRBV11-2 to TRBJ2-7; 9 nucleotides line up with TRBD2. V shed 1 base, J shed 5 bases, and the junction held 6 bases outside the gene matches. The germline gives CDR1 SGHAT, CDR2 FQNNGV. The CDR3 loop spans 15 amino acids. This CDR3 reads CASSLVAGLANEQYF. The DNA for the CDR3 is TGTGCCAGCAGCTTAGTGGCGGGACTAGCTAACGAGCAGTACTTC.

The V and J genes are TRBV20-1 and TRBJ2-2; D not resolved. Trimming took off 5 bases at V and 6 bases at J, with 7 bases between the two ends. Germline loops: CDR1 DFQATT, CDR2 SNEGSKA (reference sequence). This CDR3 has 11 residues. In DNA form, the CDR3 reads TGCAGTGCTCAAACTGCCGGGGAGCTGTTTTTT. Protein: CSAQTAGELFF.

This chain joins TRBV4-1 and TRBJ2-3, with D tentatively TRBD1 (6 bases). V was cut by 1 base and J by 2 bases, with 10 bases left in between. The CDR3 is 15 amino acids. Germline V CDR1 and CDR2: MGHRA, YSYEKL. In DNA, the CDR3 is TGCGCCAGCAGCCAAGGGACAGTCAACACAGATACGCAGTATTTT. Translating it yields CASSQGTVNTDTQYF.

This chain links TRBV4-1 with TRBJ1-1, with D perhaps matching TRBD1 (5 bases). This CDR3 region has 14 residues. The germline CDR1 and CDR2 sequences are MGHRA and YSYEKL. V lost 4 bases and J 2 bases, leaving 11 bases between the germline ends. The CDR3 DNA sequence: TGCGCCAGCAGCCCCAGGGTTACCAACACTGAAGCTTTCTTT. Protein sequence: CASSPRVTNTEAFF.

The chain employs TRBV11-2 and TRBJ2-1; TRBD2 agrees at 7 bases. With 5 bases clipped from V and 0 bases from J, the junction kept 7 bases outside the gene matches. The CDR3 is 16 amino acids. CDR1 is SGHAT, CDR2 FQNNGV, per germline. The DNA of the CDR3 is TGTGCCAGCAGCACCTGGACTAGGAGCTCCTACAATGAGCAGTTCTTC. Amino acid sequence: CASSTWTRSSYNEQFF. Drawing the rest from reference TRBV11-2 and TRBJ2-1, the complete variable domain is EAGVAQSPRYKIIEKRQSVAFWCNPISGHATLYWYQQILGQGPKLLIQFQNNGVVDDSQLPKDRFSAERLKGVDSTLKIQPAKLEDSAVYLCASSTWTRSSYNEQFFGPGTRLTVL.

The chain has TRBV27 and TRBJ1-5; D remains unclear. Germline CDR1 is MNHEY and CDR2 is SMNVEV (reference sequence). The V gene lost 3 bases and the J gene lost 0 bases, with 6 bases spanning the gap. The CDR3 is 14 residues long. CDR3 bases: TGTGCCAGCAGTTTTGGCTCTAGCAATCAGCCCCAGCATTTT. Amino acid sequence: CASSFGSSNQPQHF.

The gene calls are TRBV13 and TRBJ2-1; 12 positions agree with TRBD2. This CDR3 spans 15 amino acids. Unmatched junction bases numbered 8, after V lost 5 bases and J lost 9 bases. Per germline, CDR1 PRHDT and CDR2 FYEKMQ (reference sequence). The CDR3 spells CASSPTLAGGPEQFF. In DNA, the CDR3 is TGTGCCAGCAGCCCCACTCTAGCGGGAGGGCCTGAGCAGTTCTTC.

The chain joins TRBV2 to TRBJ2-7; TRBD1 might be the D (6 bases). The V end lost 8 bases, the J end lost 3 bases, and 11 bases lay between the germline ends. This CDR3 has 12 residues. The germline V gene encodes CDR1 SNHLY and CDR2 FYNNEI. The CDR3 DNA follows: TGTGCCAGCCTCGGACAGCACTACGAGCAGTACTTC. It translates to CASLGQHYEQYF. Looking up the rest from reference TRBV2 and TRBJ2-7 gives the full variable domain: EPEVTQTPSHQVTQMGQEVILRCVPISNHLYFYWYRQILGQKVEFLVSFYNNEISEKSEIFDDQFSVERPDGSNFTLKIRSTKLEDSAMYFCASLGQHYEQYFGPGTRLTVT.

This chain connects TRBV21-1 to TRBJ2-1; the D segment call TRBD2 is taken from the table without a DNA check. TRBV21-1 counts as a pseudogene. This CDR3 is built from 13 residues. CDR3 region: CAREGRPHNEQFF. Here the CDR3 DNA reads TGTGCCAGGGAGGGTAGGCCTCACAATGAGCAGTTCTTC.